This TCR beta chain was identified during a study of identical twins. MiXCR, applied by TCRdb to the 5' RACE reads, yields one record per CDR3 protein. The table records roughly 720,000 distinct CDR3 sequences, 15% to 20% of them present only once. There were only healthy Caucasians among the donors. V dropped 6 bases and J dropped 2; count of bases not matched to a gene: 14. Germline-derived CDR1 and CDR2 are SGHRS and YFSETQ. The CDR3 contains 18 residues. General study points: Carriage of fewer insertions was seen in abundant cord blood beta clonotypes, whereas memory repertoires showed none. Among beta out-of-frame sequences, excess sharing between twins appeared weaker.

This clonotype was recorded once. The target antigen is unknown. These data also formed part of another study, on T cells expressing NK-cell markers.

Sequenced: PBMCs. The chain uses TRBV5-1 and TRBJ2-3; 11 bases line up with TRBD2. The clonotype originates from a woman between 18 and 29 years old in good health. CDR3 loop: CASNLGTSGPTATDTQYF. As DNA, the CDR3 is TGCGCCAGCAATTTGGGGACTAGCGGTCCTACTGCCACAGATACGCAGTATTTT.